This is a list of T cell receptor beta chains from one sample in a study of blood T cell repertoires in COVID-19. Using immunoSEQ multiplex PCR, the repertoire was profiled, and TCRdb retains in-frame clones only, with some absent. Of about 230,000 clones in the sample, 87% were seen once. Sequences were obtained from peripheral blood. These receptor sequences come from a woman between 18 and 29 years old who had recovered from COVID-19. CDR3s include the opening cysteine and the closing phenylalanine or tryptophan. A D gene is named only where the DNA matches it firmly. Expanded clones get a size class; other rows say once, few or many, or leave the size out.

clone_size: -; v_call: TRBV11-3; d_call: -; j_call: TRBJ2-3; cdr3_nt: TGTGCCAGCAGCGGGACACCTAGCACAGATACGCAGTATTTT; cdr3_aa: CASSGTPSTDTQYF
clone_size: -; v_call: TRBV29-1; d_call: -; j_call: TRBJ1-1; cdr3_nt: TGCAGCGTTCAGGACACTGAAGCTTTCTTT; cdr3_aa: CSVQDTEAFF
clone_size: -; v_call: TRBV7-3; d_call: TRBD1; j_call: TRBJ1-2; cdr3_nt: TGTGCCAGCAGCTTAGCCGGGACAGGGGTAGGCTACACCTTC; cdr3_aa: CASSLAGTGVGYTF
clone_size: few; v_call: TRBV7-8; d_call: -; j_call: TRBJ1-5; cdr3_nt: TGTGCCAGCAGCAAGACGGGAGGGGTAAATCAGCCCCAGCATTTT; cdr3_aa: CASSKTGGVNQPQHF
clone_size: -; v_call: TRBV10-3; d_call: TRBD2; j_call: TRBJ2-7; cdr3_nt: TGTGCCATCAATTCGGCGGGGGGACGTATGAAGCAGTACTTC; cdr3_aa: CAINSAGGRMKQYF
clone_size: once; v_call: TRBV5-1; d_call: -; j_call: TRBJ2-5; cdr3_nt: TGCGCCAGCAGCAACGGGACTTACAAAGAGACCCAGTACTTC; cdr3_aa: CASSNGTYKETQYF
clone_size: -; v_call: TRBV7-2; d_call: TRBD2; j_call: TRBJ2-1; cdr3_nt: TGTGCCAGCAGCTTAGTGGGGGGGGCTAGCGGGAGTTTTGAGCAGTTCTTC; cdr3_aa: CASSLVGGASGSFEQFF
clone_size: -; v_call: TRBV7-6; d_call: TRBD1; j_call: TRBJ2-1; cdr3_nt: TGTGCCAGCAGCTCAAGACAGGGAATCTCCTACAATGAGCAGTTCTTC; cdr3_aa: CASSSRQGISYNEQFF
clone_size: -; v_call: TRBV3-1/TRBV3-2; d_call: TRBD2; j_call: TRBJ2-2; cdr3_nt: TGTGCCAGCAGCCAAGCCTCCGGGCGACAGCGGGAGGGAGCAACCGGGGAGCTGTTTTTT; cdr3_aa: CASSQASGRQREGATGELFF
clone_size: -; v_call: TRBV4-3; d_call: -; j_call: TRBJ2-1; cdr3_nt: TGCGCCAGCAGCCAAGATAAGACGGGAGTGTCCTACAATGAGCAGTTCTTC; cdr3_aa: CASSQDKTGVSYNEQFF
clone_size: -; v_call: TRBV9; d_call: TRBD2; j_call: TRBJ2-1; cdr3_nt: TGTGCCAGCAGCGACGAAGCGGGAGCCCCGAATGAGCAGTTCTTC; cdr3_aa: CASSDEAGAPNEQFF
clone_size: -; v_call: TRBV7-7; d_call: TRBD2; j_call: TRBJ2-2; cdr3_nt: TGTGCCAGCAGCTTAACCGGGCGCGGGAGGGAGAACACCGGGGAGCTGTTTTTT; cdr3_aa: CASSLTGRGRENTGELFF
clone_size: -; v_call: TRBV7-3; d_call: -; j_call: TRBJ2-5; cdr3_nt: TGTGCCAGCAGCATAGACAGGTCAGGAGAGACCCAGTACTTC; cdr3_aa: CASSIDRSGETQYF
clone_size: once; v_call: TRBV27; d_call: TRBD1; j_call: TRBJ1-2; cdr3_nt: TGTGCCAGCAGTTCTTGGACAGGAGGCTATGGCTACACCTTC; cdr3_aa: CASSSWTGGYGYTF
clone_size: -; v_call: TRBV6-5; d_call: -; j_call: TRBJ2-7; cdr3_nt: TGTGCCACCTCCCGCAGGGCCCCGGATGGGGAGCAGTACTTC; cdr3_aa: CATSRRAPDGEQYF
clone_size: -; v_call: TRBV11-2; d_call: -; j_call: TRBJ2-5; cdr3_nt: TGTGCCAGCAGCCGTCCTAGCGACCAAGAGACCCAGTACTTC; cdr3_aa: CASSRPSDQETQYF
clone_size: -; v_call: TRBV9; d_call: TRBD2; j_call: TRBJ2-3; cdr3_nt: TGTGCCAGCAGCACAAGGCCGCGGGAGTCCACAGATACGCAGTATTTT; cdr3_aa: CASSTRPRESTDTQYF
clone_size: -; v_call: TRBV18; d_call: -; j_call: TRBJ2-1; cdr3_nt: TGTGCCAGCTCGCAAACAGGGACCGGTGTCAATGAGCAGTTCTTC; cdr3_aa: CASSQTGTGVNEQFF
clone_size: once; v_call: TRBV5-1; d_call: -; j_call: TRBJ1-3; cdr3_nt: TGCGCCAGCAGCTCGGCAGGGCACGGAAACACCATATATTTT; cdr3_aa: CASSSAGHGNTIYF
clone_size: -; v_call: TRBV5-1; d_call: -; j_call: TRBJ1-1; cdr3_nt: TGCGCCAGCAGCTTGTCGGGGGGGAACACTGAAGCTTTCTTT; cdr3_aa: CASSLSGGNTEAFF
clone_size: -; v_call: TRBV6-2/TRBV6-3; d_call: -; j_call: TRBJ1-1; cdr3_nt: TGTGCCAGCAGTTATCTCAGGGAGGTGTCCGGCACTGAAGCTTTCTTT; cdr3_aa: CASSYLREVSGTEAFF
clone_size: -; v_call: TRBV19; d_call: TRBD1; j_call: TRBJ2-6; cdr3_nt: TGTGCCAGTAGTAGGGGACAGGGGGCTTCTGGGGCCAACGTCCTGACTTTC; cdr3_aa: CASSRGQGASGANVLTF
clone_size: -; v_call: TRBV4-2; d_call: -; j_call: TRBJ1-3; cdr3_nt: TGTGCCAGCAGCCAAGGACTACAATTCTCTGGAAACACCATATATTTT; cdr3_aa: CASSQGLQFSGNTIYF
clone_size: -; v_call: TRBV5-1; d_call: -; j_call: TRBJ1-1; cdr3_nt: TGCGCCAGCAGATTAATGGACGAGGGAAACACTGAAGCTTTCTTT; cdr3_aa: CASRLMDEGNTEAFF
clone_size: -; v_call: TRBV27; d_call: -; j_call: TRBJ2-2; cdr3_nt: TGTGCCAGCAGTTCAACAGGGTGGGACACCGGGGAGCTGTTTTTT; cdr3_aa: CASSSTGWDTGELFF
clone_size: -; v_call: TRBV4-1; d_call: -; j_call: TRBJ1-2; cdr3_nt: TGCGCCAGCAGCCCAACACCGCCCATGGGCTACACCTTC; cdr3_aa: CASSPTPPMGYTF
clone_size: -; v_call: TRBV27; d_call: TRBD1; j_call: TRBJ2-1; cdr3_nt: TGTGCCAGCAGTTTAAGTGAGGGACAGCCATCCTACAATGAGCAGTTCTTC; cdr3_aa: CASSLSEGQPSYNEQFF
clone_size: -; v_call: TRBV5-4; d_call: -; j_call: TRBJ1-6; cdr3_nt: TGTGCCAGCAGCTTGGATTTGGCAGGGCCTCTTCAGTCACCCCTCCACTTT; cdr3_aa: CASSLDLAGPLQSPLHF
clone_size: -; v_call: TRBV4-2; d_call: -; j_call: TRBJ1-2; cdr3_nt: TGTGCCAGCAGCCAATTTGATTCGCGGGCCGACTATGGCTACACCTTC; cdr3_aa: CASSQFDSRADYGYTF
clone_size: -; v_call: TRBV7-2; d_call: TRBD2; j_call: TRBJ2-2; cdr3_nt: TGTGCCAGCAGCCGGACTAGCGGGAGCGACACCGGGGAGCTGTTTTTT; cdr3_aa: CASSRTSGSDTGELFF
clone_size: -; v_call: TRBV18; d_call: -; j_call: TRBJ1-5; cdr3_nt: TGTGCCAGCTCACCTACGGGGGGTGGGAATCAGCCCCAGCATTTT; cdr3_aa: CASSPTGGGNQPQHF
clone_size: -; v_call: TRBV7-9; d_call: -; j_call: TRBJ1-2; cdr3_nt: TGTGCCAGCAGCCAAGACAGCCCAGATGGCTACACCTTC; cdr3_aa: CASSQDSPDGYTF
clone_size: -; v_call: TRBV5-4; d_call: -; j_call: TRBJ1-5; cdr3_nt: TGTGCCAGCAGCTTATCAGGGGATAATCAGCCCCAGCATTTT; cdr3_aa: CASSLSGDNQPQHF
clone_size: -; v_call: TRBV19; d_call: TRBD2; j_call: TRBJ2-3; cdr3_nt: TGTGCCAGTAGCGGACTAGCGGGAACAGATACGCAGTATTTT; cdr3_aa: CASSGLAGTDTQYF
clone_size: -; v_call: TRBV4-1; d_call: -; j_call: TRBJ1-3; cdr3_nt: TGCGCCAGCAGCCAAGTTCTGGGGCCTTTCAACACCATATATTTT; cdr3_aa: CASSQVLGPFNTIYF
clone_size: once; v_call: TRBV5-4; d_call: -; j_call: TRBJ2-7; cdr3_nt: TGTGCCAGCAGCTCCCCGGGTCTGAGAACCAACGAGCAGTACTTC; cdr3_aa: CASSSPGLRTNEQYF
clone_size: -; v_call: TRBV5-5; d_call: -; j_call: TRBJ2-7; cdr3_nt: TGTGCCAGCAGCTACTACAGGGTCCACAGCTCCTACGAGCAGTACTTC; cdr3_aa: CASSYYRVHSSYEQYF
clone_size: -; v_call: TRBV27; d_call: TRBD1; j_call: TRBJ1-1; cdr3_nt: TGTGCCAGCAGTGGCACAGGGGACACTGAAGCTTTCTTT; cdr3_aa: CASSGTGDTEAFF
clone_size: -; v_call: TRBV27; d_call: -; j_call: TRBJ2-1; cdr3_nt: TGTGCCAGCAGCGGGATTATGGATGAGCAGTTCTTC; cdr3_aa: CASSGIMDEQFF
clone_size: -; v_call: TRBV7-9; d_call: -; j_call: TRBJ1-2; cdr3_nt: TGTGCCAGCAGCTTTCCCCAGGGGAAGTCTAACTATGGCTACACCTTC; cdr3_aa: CASSFPQGKSNYGYTF
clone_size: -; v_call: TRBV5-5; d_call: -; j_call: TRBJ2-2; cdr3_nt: TGTGCCAGCAGCTGGGAGGACTTCGACACCGGGGAGCTGTTTTTT; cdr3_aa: CASSWEDFDTGELFF
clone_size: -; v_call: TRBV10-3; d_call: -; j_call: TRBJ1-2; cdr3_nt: TGTGCCATCAGTGGTATGGGGGCGAACTATGGCTACACCTTC; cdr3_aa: CAISGMGANYGYTF
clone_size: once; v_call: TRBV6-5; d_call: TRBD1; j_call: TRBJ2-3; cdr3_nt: TGTGCCAGCAGTTACCGGACAGGGAGAAACACAGATACGCAGTATTTT; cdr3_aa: CASSYRTGRNTDTQYF
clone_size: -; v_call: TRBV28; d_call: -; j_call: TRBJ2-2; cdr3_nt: TGTGCCAGCAGTTTTCCAGCGAACACCGGGGAGCTGTTTTTT; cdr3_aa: CASSFPANTGELFF